This T cell receptor (beta chain) was identified in a study of blood T cell repertoires in COVID-19. The wider study: Researchers got acute and convalescent COVID-19 samples from the United States, Italy and Spain. From T cells, B-cell-depleted T cells, or PBMCs came the material, which was cDNA or gDNA.

The CDR3 totals 19 residues. The V and J ends lost 3 bases and 1 base respectively, with 21 bases between them. Germline-derived CDR1 and CDR2 are LNHDA and SQIVND (reference sequence). Original methodology: How many nucleated cells were present was estimated from reference gene primer amplification. The table came from immunoSEQ multiplex PCR; TCRdb's copy has only in-frame clones and leaves some out. Clonal size and the V and J genes are those of that table, whereas D and trimming came from the DNA. Of 100,000 or so clones listed, approximately 90% were seen once; the top ten hold approximately 2%. This clone has only one observation.

Source material: peripheral blood. The receptor comes from a man aged 50 to 59 with active COVID-19. V gene TRBV19 combines with J gene TRBJ2-2; possible D gene TRBD1, 6 bases. The DNA of the CDR3 is TGTGCCAGTAGTATTGGGGGAGCTCTGGGGGCTTTGAACACCGGGGAGCTGTTTTTT. It specifies CASSIGGALGALNTGELFF.